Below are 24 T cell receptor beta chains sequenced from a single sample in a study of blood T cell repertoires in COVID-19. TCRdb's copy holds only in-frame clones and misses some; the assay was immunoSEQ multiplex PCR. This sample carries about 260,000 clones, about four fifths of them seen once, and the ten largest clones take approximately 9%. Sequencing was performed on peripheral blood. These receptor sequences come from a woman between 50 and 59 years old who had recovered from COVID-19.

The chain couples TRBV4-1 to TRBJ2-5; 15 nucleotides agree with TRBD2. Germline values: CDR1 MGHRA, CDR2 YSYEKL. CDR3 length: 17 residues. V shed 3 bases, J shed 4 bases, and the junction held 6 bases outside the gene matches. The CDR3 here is CASSQRGLAGGGETQYF. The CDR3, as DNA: TGCGCCAGCAGCCAGAGGGGACTAGCGGGAGGCGGAGAGACCCAGTACTTC.

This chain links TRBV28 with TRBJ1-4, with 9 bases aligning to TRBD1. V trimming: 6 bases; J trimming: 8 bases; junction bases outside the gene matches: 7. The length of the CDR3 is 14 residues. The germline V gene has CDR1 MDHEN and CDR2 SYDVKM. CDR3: CASRWGQGSEKLFF. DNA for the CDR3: TGTGCCAGCAGGTGGGGACAGGGATCAGAAAAACTGTTTTTT.

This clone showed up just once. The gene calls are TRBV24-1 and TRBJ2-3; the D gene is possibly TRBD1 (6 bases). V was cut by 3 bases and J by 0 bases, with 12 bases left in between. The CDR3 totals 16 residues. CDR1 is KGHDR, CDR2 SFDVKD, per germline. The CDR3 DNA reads TGTGCCACCAGTGATCCAGGGGAGCCTAGCACAGATACGCAGTATTTT. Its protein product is CATSDPGEPSTDTQYF.

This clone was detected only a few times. The CDR3: CASRAGQAWGYTF. The CDR3, as DNA: TGTGCCAGCAGAGCGGGACAGGCCTGGGGCTACACCTTC. The chain uses TRBV27 and TRBJ1-2; 8 nucleotides align to TRBD1. Losses at the gene ends were 6 bases for V and 8 bases for J; bases not matched to a gene: 8. Germline CDR1 reads MNHEY; CDR2 reads SMNVEV (reference sequence). This CDR3 has 13 amino acids.

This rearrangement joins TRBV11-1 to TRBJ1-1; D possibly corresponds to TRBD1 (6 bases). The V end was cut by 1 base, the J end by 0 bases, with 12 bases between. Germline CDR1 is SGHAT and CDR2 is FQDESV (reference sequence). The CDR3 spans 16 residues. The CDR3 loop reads CASSLGAGALNTEAFF. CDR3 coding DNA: TGTGCCAGCAGCTTAGGGGCAGGGGCTTTGAACACTGAAGCTTTCTTT.

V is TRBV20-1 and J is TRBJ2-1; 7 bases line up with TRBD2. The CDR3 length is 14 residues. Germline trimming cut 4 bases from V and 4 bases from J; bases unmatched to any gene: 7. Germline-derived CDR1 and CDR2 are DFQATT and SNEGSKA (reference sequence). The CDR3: CSAIDGRRYNEQFF. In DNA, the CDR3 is TGCAGTGCTATTGACGGGAGGAGGTACAATGAGCAGTTCTTC.

The CDR3 reads CASSLGQSQETQYF. The CDR3 DNA sequence: TGCGCCAGCAGCTTGGGACAGAGCCAAGAGACCCAGTACTTC. The rearrangement joins TRBV5-1 to TRBJ2-5, with D tentatively TRBD1 (5 bases). Deletions cut 0 bases from V and 1 base from J, with 7 bases between. The CDR3 contains 14 residues. CDR1 is SGHRS, CDR2 YFSETQ, per germline. The entire variable domain, with the rest obtained from reference TRBV5-1 and TRBJ2-5, is as follows: KAGVTQTPRYLIKTRGQQVTLSCSPISGHRSVSWYQQTPGQGLQFLFEYFSETQRNKGNFPGRFSGRQFSNSRSEMNVSTLELGDSALYLCASSLGQSQETQYFGPGTRLLVL.

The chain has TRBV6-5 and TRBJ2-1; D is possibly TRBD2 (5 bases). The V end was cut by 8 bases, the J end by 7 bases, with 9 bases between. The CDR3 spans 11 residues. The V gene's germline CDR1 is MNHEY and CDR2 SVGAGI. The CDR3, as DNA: TGTGCCAGCGGGCGGGTGAATGAGCAGTTCTTC. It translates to CASGRVNEQFF.

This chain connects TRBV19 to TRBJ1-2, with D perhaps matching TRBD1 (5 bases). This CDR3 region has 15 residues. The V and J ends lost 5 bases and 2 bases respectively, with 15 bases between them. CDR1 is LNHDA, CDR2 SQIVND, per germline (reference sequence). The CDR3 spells CASSSPTDLNYGYTF. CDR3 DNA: TGTGCCAGTAGTTCCCCGACAGACCTGAACTATGGCTACACCTTC.

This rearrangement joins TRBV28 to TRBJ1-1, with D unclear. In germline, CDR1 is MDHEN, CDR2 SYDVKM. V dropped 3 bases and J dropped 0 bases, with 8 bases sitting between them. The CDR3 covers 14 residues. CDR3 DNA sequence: TGTGCCAGCAGTTTGGCCTCCATGAACACTGAAGCTTTCTTT. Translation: CASSLASMNTEAFF.

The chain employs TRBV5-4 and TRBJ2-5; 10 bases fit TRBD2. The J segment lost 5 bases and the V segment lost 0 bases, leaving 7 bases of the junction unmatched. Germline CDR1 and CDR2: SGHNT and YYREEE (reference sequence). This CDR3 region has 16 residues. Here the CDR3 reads CASSLEPSGGGETQYF. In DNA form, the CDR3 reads TGTGCCAGCAGCTTGGAGCCTAGCGGGGGAGGGGAGACCCAGTACTTC.

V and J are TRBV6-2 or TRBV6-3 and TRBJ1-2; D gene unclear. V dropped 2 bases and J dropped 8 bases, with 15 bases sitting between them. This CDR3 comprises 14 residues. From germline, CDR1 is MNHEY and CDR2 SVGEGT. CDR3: CASSYDRGLGGYTF. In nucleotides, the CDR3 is TGTGCCAGCAGTTACGATCGGGGTCTGGGAGGCTACACCTTC.

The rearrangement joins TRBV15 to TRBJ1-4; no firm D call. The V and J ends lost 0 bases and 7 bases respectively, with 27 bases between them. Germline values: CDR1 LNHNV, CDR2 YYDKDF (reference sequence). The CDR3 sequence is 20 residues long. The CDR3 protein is CATSREGGLRSRANSEKLFF. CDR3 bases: TGTGCCACCAGCAGAGAGGGAGGGCTTCGGAGCCGGGCCAATAGTGAAAAACTGTTTTTT.

The CDR3, as DNA: TGTGCCATCAGTGAGGTCGGGACAGGTCCCTACGAGCAGTACTTC. This translates into CAISEVGTGPYEQYF. This sequence joins TRBV10-3 and TRBJ2-7; TRBD1 matches at 8 bases. The length of the CDR3 is 15 residues. CDR1 and CDR2 from the germline V gene are ENHRY and SYGVKD. V was pared by 2 bases and J by 2 bases, with 5 bases of the junction left unmatched.

The DNA of the CDR3 is TGTGCCAGCAGCACCAGCCTCTTAAACCGGACAGGGGTTTACACCGGGGAGCTGTTTTTT. It is translated as CASSTSLLNRTGVYTGELFF. V gene TRBV21-1 combines with J gene TRBJ2-2; the D call TRBD1 from the table was never checked on the DNA. TRBV21-1 is labeled a pseudogene. The CDR3 length is 20 residues.

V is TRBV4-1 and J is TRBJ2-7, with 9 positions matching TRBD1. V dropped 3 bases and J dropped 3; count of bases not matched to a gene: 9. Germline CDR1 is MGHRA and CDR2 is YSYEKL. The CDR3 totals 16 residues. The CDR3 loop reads CASSQDSGDRVYEQYF. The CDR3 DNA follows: TGCGCCAGCAGCCAGGATTCTGGGGACAGGGTCTACGAGCAGTACTTC.

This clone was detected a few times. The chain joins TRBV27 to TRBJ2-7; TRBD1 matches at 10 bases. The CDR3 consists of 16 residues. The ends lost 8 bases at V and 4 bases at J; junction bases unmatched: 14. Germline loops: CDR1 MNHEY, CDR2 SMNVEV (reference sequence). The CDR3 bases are TGTGCCAGCGGGACCCCTCCGGGACAGGGGAATTACGAGCAGTACTTC. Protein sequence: CASGTPPGQGNYEQYF.

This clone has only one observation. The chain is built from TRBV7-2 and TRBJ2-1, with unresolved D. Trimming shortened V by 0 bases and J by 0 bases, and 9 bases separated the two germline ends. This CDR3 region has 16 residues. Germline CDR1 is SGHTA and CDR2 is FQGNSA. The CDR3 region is CASSLAQPSSYNEQFF. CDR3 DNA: TGTGCCAGCAGCTTAGCACAACCCAGCTCCTACAATGAGCAGTTCTTC.

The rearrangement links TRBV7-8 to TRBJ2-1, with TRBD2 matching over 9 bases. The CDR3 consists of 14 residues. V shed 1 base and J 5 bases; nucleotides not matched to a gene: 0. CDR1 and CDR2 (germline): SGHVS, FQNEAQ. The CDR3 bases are TGTGCCAGCAGCTTAGGGACTAGCGACAATGAGCAGTTCTTC. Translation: CASSLGTSDNEQFF.

For the CDR3, the DNA is TGTGCCAGCAGGGAGCCTAATTCACCCCTCCACTTT. Translated: CASREPNSPLHF. The rearrangement links TRBV6-5 to TRBJ1-6; D is unclear. V was shortened by 6 bases and J by 6 bases, with 6 bases between the two germline ends. The germline V gene encodes CDR1 MNHEY and CDR2 SVGAGI. This CDR3 region has 12 residues.

Written as DNA, the CDR3 is TGTGCCAGCAGCTTAAAGGGGTACGAGCAGTACTTC. Its protein is CASSLKGYEQYF. This chain joins TRBV7-9 and TRBJ2-7; TRBD1 is a possible D gene (5 bases). The germline V gene encodes CDR1 SEHNR and CDR2 FQNEAQ (reference sequence). V lost 2 bases, J lost 4 bases, and 6 bases lay in between. The CDR3 has 12 amino acids. The variable domain in full, with the rest retrieved from reference TRBV7-9 and TRBJ2-7, is DTGVSQNPRHKITKRGQNVTFRCDPISEHNRLYWYRQTLGQGPEFLTYFQNEAQLEKSRLLSDRFSAERPKGSFSTLEIQRTEQGDSAMYLCASSLKGYEQYFGPGTRLTVT.

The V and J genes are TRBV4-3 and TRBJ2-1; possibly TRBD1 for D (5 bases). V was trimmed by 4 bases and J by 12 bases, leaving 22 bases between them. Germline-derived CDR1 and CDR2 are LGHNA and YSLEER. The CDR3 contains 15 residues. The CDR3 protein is CASSLRGPSGSAQFF. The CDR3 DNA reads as TGCGCCAGCAGCCTTCGTGGACCCTCAGGGTCGGCGCAGTTCTTC.

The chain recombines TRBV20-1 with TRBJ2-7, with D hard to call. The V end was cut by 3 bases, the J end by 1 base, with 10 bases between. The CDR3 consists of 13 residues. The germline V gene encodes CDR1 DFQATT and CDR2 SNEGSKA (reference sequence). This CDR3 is CSASNTLSYEQYF. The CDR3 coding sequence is TGCAGTGCTAGTAACACCCTGTCCTACGAGCAGTACTTC.

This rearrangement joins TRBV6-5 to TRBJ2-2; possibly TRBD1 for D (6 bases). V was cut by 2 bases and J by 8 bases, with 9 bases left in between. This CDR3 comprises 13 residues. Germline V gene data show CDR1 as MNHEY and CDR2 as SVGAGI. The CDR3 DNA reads TGTGCCAGCAGTTACGAGGGGGAGGGGGAGCTGTTTTTT. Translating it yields CASSYEGEGELFF.